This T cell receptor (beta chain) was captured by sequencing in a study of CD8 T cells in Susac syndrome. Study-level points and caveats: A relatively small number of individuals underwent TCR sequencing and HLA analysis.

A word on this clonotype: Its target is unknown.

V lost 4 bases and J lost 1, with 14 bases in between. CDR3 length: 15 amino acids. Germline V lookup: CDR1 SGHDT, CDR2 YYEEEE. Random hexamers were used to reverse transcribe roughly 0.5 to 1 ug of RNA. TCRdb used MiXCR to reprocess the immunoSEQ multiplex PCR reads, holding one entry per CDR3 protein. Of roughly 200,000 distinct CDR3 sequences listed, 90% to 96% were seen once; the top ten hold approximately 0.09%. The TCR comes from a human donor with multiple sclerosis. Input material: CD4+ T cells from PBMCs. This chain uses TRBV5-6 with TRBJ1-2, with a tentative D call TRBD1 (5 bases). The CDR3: CASSRDGRFNYGYTF. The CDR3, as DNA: TGTGCCAGCAGCCGGGACGGAAGATTTAACTATGGCTACACCTTC.